This paragraph covers one T cell receptor beta chain sequence. The junction shows a germline mismatch at one end, possibly a read error. Germline loops: CDR1 MDHEN, CDR2 SYDVKM. This CDR3 contains 16 residues. This entry comes from a study of blood T cell repertoires in COVID-19. Looking at the study overall: The United States, Italy and Spain provided the acute and convalescent COVID-19 samples. In each case, the material was cDNA or gDNA derived from T cells, B-cell-depleted T cells, or PBMCs.

Generated by immunoSEQ multiplex PCR, the TCRdb table keeps only in-frame clones and is missing some. Found here are about 230,000 clones, roughly four fifths of them singletons; the top ten hold 7.4%. The receptor was derived from a woman between 50 and 59 years old with acute or convalescent COVID-19. The chain is built from TRBV28 and TRBJ2-1; maybe TRBD2 (6 bases). Source material: peripheral blood. The CDR3 nucleotides are TGTGCCAGCAGGGGCTTTTGGGAAGGAGATCAGCGGGCGGCCCTCTTC. Protein product: CASRGFWEGDQRAALF.